Each of the 8 T cell receptor beta chains below was sequenced from the same sample in a study of T cells after yellow fever vaccination. MiXCR, run by TCRdb on the 5' RACE reads, gives a single entry per CDR3 protein. The table has 450,000 to 550,000 distinct CDR3 sequences, around a fifth seen once. Sequenced here: PBMCs, sampled less than 25 days after the first yellow fever vaccination. Source of these receptors: a man between 18 and 35 years old who received the YFV17D yellow fever vaccine.

V is TRBV6-1 and J is TRBJ2-2, with 9 bases fitting TRBD1. The CDR3 runs 13 residues. From germline, CDR1 is MNHNS and CDR2 SASEGT. V shed 8 bases, J shed 5 bases, and the junction held 3 bases outside the gene matches. The CDR3 sequence is CASHGQGTGELFF. CDR3 DNA: TGTGCCAGCCACGGACAGGGGACCGGGGAGCTGTTTTTT.

This clonotype was detected a few times. The chain employs TRBV4-1 and TRBJ2-3; D perhaps matches TRBD1 (6 bases). V lost 4 bases and J 3 bases, leaving 17 bases between the germline ends. CDR1 and CDR2 (germline): MGHRA, YSYEKL. The CDR3 contains 16 residues. CDR3 DNA: TGCGCCAGCAGCCCAGGCTGGGGGCAGGGGACAGATACGCAGTATTTT. Amino acids: CASSPGWGQGTDTQYF.

This chain uses TRBV10-3 with TRBJ2-1; D is perhaps TRBD1 (5 bases). CDR3 length: 17 amino acids. Per germline, CDR1 ENHRY and CDR2 SYGVKD. Trimming shortened V by 5 bases and J by 3 bases, and 20 bases separated the two germline ends. As DNA, the CDR3 is TGTGCCATCAGTACTGGACATACCCAAAGAGTCTACAATGAGCAGTTCTTC. Protein sequence: CAISTGHTQRVYNEQFF.

This clonotype was counted between two and nine times. The chain has TRBV3-1 and TRBJ2-3, with D tentatively TRBD2 (6 bases). The germline V gene encodes CDR1 LGHDT and CDR2 YNNKEL (reference sequence). The V end was cut by 10 bases, the J end by 0 bases, with 11 bases between. This CDR3 spans 13 amino acids. CDR3 protein: CATAGTSTDTQYF. The CDR3 bases are TGTGCCACCGCCGGGACTAGCACAGATACGCAGTATTTT.

The chain couples TRBV11-2 to TRBJ1-2; no definite D call. Germline V CDR1 and CDR2: SGHAT, FQNNGV. This CDR3 spans 17 amino acids. The V end lost 4 bases, the J end lost 4 bases, and 22 bases lay between the germline ends. The CDR3 sequence: CASSSFRAGGSTYGYTF. CDR3 bases: TGTGCCAGCAGCTCGTTCCGTGCGGGAGGCTCGACCTATGGCTACACCTTC.

The genes are TRBV12-3 or TRBV12-4 and TRBJ2-1; D gene ambiguous. The CDR3 spans 13 residues. Trimming stripped 6 bases from V and 5 bases from J, with 11 bases between. The CDR3 sequence: CASRPARNNEQFF. In nucleotides, the CDR3 is TGTGCCAGCAGGCCTGCAAGAAACAATGAGCAGTTCTTC.

The CDR3 reads CASSPRLAATDTQYF. Written as DNA, the CDR3 is TGTGCCAGCTCACCTAGACTAGCGGCCACAGATACGCAGTATTTT. The chain has TRBV18 and TRBJ2-3; 9 nucleotides line up with TRBD2. This CDR3 comprises 15 residues. Germline V CDR1 and CDR2: KGHSH, LQKENI. Trimming took 3 bases from V and 2 from J; bases not matched to a gene: 3.

This clonotype was observed a few times. The chain is built from TRBV4-1 and TRBJ1-6, with D possibly being TRBD1 (5 bases). Trimming cost V 1 base and J 10 bases, with 23 bases left between them. Germline CDR1 reads MGHRA; CDR2 reads YSYEKL. The CDR3 loop spans 18 amino acids. CDR3 amino acids: CASSQALTARRKGSPLHF. The CDR3 DNA follows: TGCGCCAGCAGCCAAGCTTTGACAGCTAGGCGAAAAGGCTCACCCCTCCACTTT.